This T cell receptor (beta chain) was sequenced during a study of CD8+ T cells in alopecia areata. Study-level points and caveats: Alphabeta T cells residing in normal skin are also sequenced in scalp samples.

Specimens obtained from alopecia areata patients comprised lesional scalp punch biopsies and peripheral blood. As concerns this clone: What it binds is not known.

This CDR3 spans 12 amino acids. Trimming pared 3 bases from V and 6 bases from J, leaving 9 bases between. The V gene's germline CDR1 is SGHAT and CDR2 FQNNGV. cDNA prepared by RNA extraction and subsequent reverse transcription served as the template for sequencing. Assay: immunoSEQ multiplex PCR; the TCRdb copy retains only in-frame clones and omits some. The sample contains around 7,300 clones, about 64% of which appear only once. The sample here was skin, taken at week 0. This TCR was sampled from a human donor with alopecia areata. This rearrangement joins TRBV11-2 to TRBJ2-7; D remains ambiguous. The CDR3 bases are TGTGCCAGCAGCTTCCCTGGAAGCGAGCAGTACTTC. This encodes CASSFPGSEQYF.